This is a list of T cell receptor beta chains from one sample in a study of regulatory T cells. Data came from immunoSEQ multiplex PCR; TCRdb stores just in-frame clones and leaves some out. The data contain about 17,000 clones, 80% to 90% of them seen just once; the ten biggest clones take up around 8.6%. Sequencing was performed on conventional CD4+ T cells sorted from blood. All receptors derive from a person in their thirties with CD3G deficiency. Each CDR3 is given with its conserved first and last residue. Each record gives: J gene, V gene, clone size, D gene, CDR3 DNA, CDR3 protein. The D gene is left open where the match is weak. Rows may omit the clone size; those that give it use once, few, many or a size class.

J: TRBJ1-1; V: TRBV19; size: NA; D: TRBD1; DNA: TGTGCCAGTAGTATCCGCGGTACAGGGGTTGGGACTGAAGCTTTCTTT; CDR3: CASSIRGTGVGTEAFF
J: TRBJ1-2; V: TRBV6-1; size: NA; D: NA; DNA: TGTGCCAGCACGATGAGTGCAGGGGTCGGCTACACCTTC; CDR3: CASTMSAGVGYTF
J: TRBJ2-7; V: TRBV28; size: few; D: NA; DNA: TGTGCCAGCAGTTCAGGGGAGCTCTACGAGCAGTACTTC; CDR3: CASSSGELYEQYF
J: TRBJ1-2; V: TRBV7-9; size: NA; D: NA; DNA: TGTGCCAGCAGCTCCGGAGCGGCCGGTATGGGTGGCTACACCTTC; CDR3: CASSSGAAGMGGYTF
J: TRBJ2-1; V: TRBV30; size: NA; D: TRBD2; DNA: TGTGCCTGGAGTGGACTAGCGGGAGGGAGTACAGAGGAGCAGTTCTTC; CDR3: CAWSGLAGGSTEEQFF
J: TRBJ1-1; V: TRBV5-1; size: NA; D: NA; DNA: TGCGCCAGCAGCTTGTCTGGGGGGAGCACTGAAGCTTTCTTT; CDR3: CASSLSGGSTEAFF
J: TRBJ2-2; V: TRBV19; size: once; D: NA; DNA: TGTGCCAGTATGGGGCGTCGTTCCGGGGAGCTGTTTTTT; CDR3: CASMGRRSGELFF
J: TRBJ2-3; V: TRBV7-9; size: NA; D: NA; DNA: TGTGCCAGCAGCTTAGGTTCTGGGGGTATGACCACAGATACGCAGTATTTT; CDR3: CASSLGSGGMTTDTQYF
J: TRBJ2-7; V: TRBV4-1; size: once; D: TRBD2; DNA: TGCGCCAGCAGCCAAGAACCTAGCGGGGTTACTACCCTCTACGAGCAGTACTTC; CDR3: CASSQEPSGVTTLYEQYF
J: TRBJ1-4; V: TRBV28; size: NA; D: NA; DNA: TGTGCCAGCAGTCTCACAGGCCCGAATGAAAAACTGTTTTTT; CDR3: CASSLTGPNEKLFF
J: TRBJ1-6; V: TRBV7-2; size: once; D: NA; DNA: TGTGCCAGCAGCTTATCAGGGGTTGAAAATTCACCCCTCCACTTT; CDR3: CASSLSGVENSPLHF
J: TRBJ2-2; V: TRBV19; size: NA; D: NA; DNA: TGTGCCAGTAGCCCCTCGCACGGGGAGCTGTTTTTT; CDR3: CASSPSHGELFF
J: TRBJ1-6; V: TRBV28; size: NA; D: NA; DNA: TGTGCCAGCAGTCCCAGTTTCGTGGGCAAATCTTCACCCCTCCACTTT; CDR3: CASSPSFVGKSSPLHF
J: TRBJ1-3; V: TRBV28; size: NA; D: TRBD1; DNA: TGTGCCAGCAGTGACGGACAGGGGGGTAGAAACACCATATATTTT; CDR3: CASSDGQGGRNTIYF
J: TRBJ1-5; V: TRBV28; size: NA; D: NA; DNA: TGTGCCAGCAGCCCCTGGGCCAATAGCAATCAGCCCCAGCATTTT; CDR3: CASSPWANSNQPQHF
J: TRBJ1-1; V: TRBV10-2; size: NA; D: TRBD1; DNA: TGCGCCAGCAGTGACATCAGACAGGGCTGGGAAGCTTTCTTT; CDR3: CASSDIRQGWEAFF
J: TRBJ1-1; V: TRBV6-1; size: NA; D: TRBD1; DNA: TGTGCCAGCAGTGTCCCGGGACAGGGGGCGGGTGTGGCTTTCTTT; CDR3: CASSVPGQGAGVAFF
J: TRBJ1-1; V: TRBV6-1; size: NA; D: NA; DNA: TGTGCCAGCAAGGCAGGGCCGAACACTGAAGCTTTCTTT; CDR3: CASKAGPNTEAFF
J: TRBJ1-5; V: TRBV28; size: NA; D: NA; DNA: TGTGCCAGCAGTGAATGGAATCAGCCCCAGCATTTT; CDR3: CASSEWNQPQHF
J: TRBJ2-3; V: TRBV28; size: NA; D: TRBD1; DNA: TGTGCCAGCAGTACACGACATTACCGACAGGGGGCCAGCACAGATACGCAGTATTTT; CDR3: CASSTRHYRQGASTDTQYF
J: TRBJ2-7; V: TRBV11-2; size: NA; D: NA; DNA: TGTGCCAGCAGCTTAGGCGGGGCGGGCAGCGAGCAGTACTTC; CDR3: CASSLGGAGSEQYF
J: TRBJ2-3; V: TRBV5-1; size: once; D: NA; DNA: TGCGCCAGCAGCTTGGCCCGGGGAGATACGCAGTATTTT; CDR3: CASSLARGDTQYF
J: TRBJ1-1; V: TRBV5-1; size: NA; D: NA; DNA: TGCGCCAGCAGCTTGGACAGGGCGTCGGTCACTGAAGCTTTCTTT; CDR3: CASSLDRASVTEAFF
J: TRBJ2-7; V: TRBV10-2; size: NA; D: NA; DNA: TGCGCCAGCAGTTCTACTAGGAGATGGGCGAACGAGCAGTGCTTC; CDR3: CASSSTRRWANEQCF
J: TRBJ1-1; V: TRBV19; size: NA; D: NA; DNA: TGTGCCAGTAGTCACCGGGACACTGAAGCTTTCTTT; CDR3: CASSHRDTEAFF
J: TRBJ2-7; V: TRBV5-1; size: NA; D: TRBD2; DNA: TGCGCCAGCAGCTTGCGCGGGGGGAATCTCGAGCAGTACTTC; CDR3: CASSLRGGNLEQYF
J: TRBJ2-2; V: TRBV11-2; size: NA; D: TRBD1; DNA: TGTGCCAGCAGCCCCCGAGGGACAGGCCCAACCGGGGAGCTGTTTTTT; CDR3: CASSPRGTGPTGELFF
J: TRBJ1-1; V: TRBV6-1; size: NA; D: NA; DNA: TGTGCCAGCAGACATCAAGGGCCTGAAGCTTTCTTT; CDR3: CASRHQGPEAFF
J: TRBJ2-2; V: TRBV19; size: NA; D: TRBD1; DNA: TGTGCCAGCGGGGAGACAGGGCCCGGGGAGCTGTTTTTT; CDR3: CASGETGPGELFF
J: TRBJ2-2; V: TRBV27; size: NA; D: NA; DNA: TGTGCCAGCAGTACAACGGGACGGAACACCGGGGAGCTGTTTTTT; CDR3: CASSTTGRNTGELFF
J: TRBJ2-7; V: TRBV5-1; size: NA; D: NA; DNA: TGCGCCAGCAGCTTGACAGGGTACGAGCAGTACTTC; CDR3: CASSLTGYEQYF
J: TRBJ2-1; V: TRBV23-1; size: NA; D: TRBD2; DNA: TGCGCCAGCAGCCCCGGGACTAGGCTCTTCTACAATGAGCAGTTCTTC; CDR3: CASSPGTRLFYNEQFF
J: TRBJ2-7; V: TRBV7-2; size: NA; D: TRBD1; DNA: TGTGCCAGCAGCTTAGTGGGACAGCGGTCACAGTACTTC; CDR3: CASSLVGQRSQYF
J: TRBJ1-5; V: TRBV6-6; size: NA; D: TRBD1; DNA: TGTGCCAGCAGCGCCGGGACAGGGTTTCAGCCCCAGCATTTT; CDR3: CASSAGTGFQPQHF
J: TRBJ2-7; V: TRBV28; size: NA; D: TRBD1; DNA: TGTGCCAGCAGGGAACAGGGGACCCACGAGCAGTACTTC; CDR3: CASREQGTHEQYF
J: TRBJ2-2; V: TRBV6-1; size: NA; D: NA; DNA: TGTGCCAGCAGTGAAGTACAGGGTCCCGAGGGCGGGGAGCTGTTTTTT; CDR3: CASSEVQGPEGGELFF
J: TRBJ2-2; V: TRBV19; size: few; D: NA; DNA: TGTGCCAGTAGTGGGATACGTGGCGGGGAGCTGTTTTTT; CDR3: CASSGIRGGELFF
J: TRBJ2-1; V: TRBV28; size: NA; D: NA; DNA: TGTGCCAGCAGTTCCCGCGGCAGGGCCAACTCCTACAATGAGCAGTTCTTC; CDR3: CASSSRGRANSYNEQFF
J: TRBJ1-1; V: TRBV6-6; size: NA; D: NA; DNA: TGTGCCAGCAGACATGGGCCTGAAGCTTTCTTT; CDR3: CASRHGPEAFF
J: TRBJ1-1; V: TRBV6-1; size: NA; D: TRBD1; DNA: TGTGCCAGCAGTGGACAGGGGACATACACTGAAGCTTTCTTT; CDR3: CASSGQGTYTEAFF
J: TRBJ1-1; V: TRBV6-1; size: NA; D: TRBD1; DNA: TGTGCCAGCGCCCACAGGGGCGTAGGAAACACTGAAGCTTTCTTT; CDR3: CASAHRGVGNTEAFF
J: TRBJ1-5; V: TRBV28; size: once; D: TRBD1; DNA: TGTGCCAGCAGTTCCCCGGGACAGGGGCTCCTCCGGCCCCAGCATTTT; CDR3: CASSSPGQGLLRPQHF
J: TRBJ1-4; V: TRBV7-9; size: once; D: NA; DNA: TGTGCCAGCAGCTTAGGATCACAGCTTAATGAAAAACTGTTTTTT; CDR3: CASSLGSQLNEKLFF
J: TRBJ2-1; V: TRBV19; size: NA; D: TRBD2; DNA: TGTGCCAGTAGGGTAGCGGGAGGCTACAATGAGCAGTTCTTC; CDR3: CASRVAGGYNEQFF